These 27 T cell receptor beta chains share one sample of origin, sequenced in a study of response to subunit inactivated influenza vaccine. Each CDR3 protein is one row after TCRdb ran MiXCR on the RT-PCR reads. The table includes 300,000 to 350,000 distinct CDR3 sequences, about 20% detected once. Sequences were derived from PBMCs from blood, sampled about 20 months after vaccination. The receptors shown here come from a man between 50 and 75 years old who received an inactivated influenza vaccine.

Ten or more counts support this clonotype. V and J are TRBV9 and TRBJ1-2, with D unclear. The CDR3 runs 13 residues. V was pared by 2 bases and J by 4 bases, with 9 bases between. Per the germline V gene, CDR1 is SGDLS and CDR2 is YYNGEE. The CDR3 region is CASSVKGGYGYTF. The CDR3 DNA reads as TGTGCCAGCAGCGTGAAGGGAGGCTATGGCTACACCTTC.

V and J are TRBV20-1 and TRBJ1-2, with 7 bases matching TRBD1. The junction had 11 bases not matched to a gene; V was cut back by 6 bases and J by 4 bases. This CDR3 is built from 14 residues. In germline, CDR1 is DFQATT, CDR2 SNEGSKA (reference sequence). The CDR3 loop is CSATGQGGSYGYTF. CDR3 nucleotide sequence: TGCAGTGCCACGGGGCAGGGGGGCAGCTATGGCTACACCTTC.

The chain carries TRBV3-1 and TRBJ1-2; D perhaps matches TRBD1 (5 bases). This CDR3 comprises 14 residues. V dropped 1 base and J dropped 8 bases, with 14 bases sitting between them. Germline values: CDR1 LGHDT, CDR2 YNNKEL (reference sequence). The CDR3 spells CASSQVGGAQGYTF. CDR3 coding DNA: TGTGCCAGCAGCCAAGTCGGAGGGGCGCAAGGCTACACCTTC.

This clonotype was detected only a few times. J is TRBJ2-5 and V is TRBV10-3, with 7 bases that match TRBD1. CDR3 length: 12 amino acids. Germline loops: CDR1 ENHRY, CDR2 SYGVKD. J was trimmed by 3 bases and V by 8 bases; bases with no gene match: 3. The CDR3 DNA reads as TGTGCCATCCCACAGGGGAAAGAGACCCAGTACTTC. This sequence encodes CAIPQGKETQYF.

The CDR3 coding sequence is TGTGCCAGCAGCTTATCAGGGGGCCTCTACGAGCAGTACTTC. Translation gives CASSLSGGLYEQYF. The chain employs TRBV7-6 and TRBJ2-7, with 8 bases identical to TRBD1. The CDR3 consists of 14 residues. The V gene's germline CDR1 is SGHVS and CDR2 FNYEAQ. J was trimmed by 3 bases and V by 2 bases; bases with no gene match: 3.

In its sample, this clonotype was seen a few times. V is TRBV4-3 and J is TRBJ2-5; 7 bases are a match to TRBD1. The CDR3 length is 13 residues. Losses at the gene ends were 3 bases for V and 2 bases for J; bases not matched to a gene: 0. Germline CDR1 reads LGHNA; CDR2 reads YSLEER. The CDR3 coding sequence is TGCGCCAGCAGCCAGACAGGGCAAGAGACCCAGTACTTC. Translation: CASSQTGQETQYF.

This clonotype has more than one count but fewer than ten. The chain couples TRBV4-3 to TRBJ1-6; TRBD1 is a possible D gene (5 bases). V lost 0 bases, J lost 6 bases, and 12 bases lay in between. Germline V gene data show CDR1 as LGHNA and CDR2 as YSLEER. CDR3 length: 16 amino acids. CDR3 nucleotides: TGCGCCAGCAGCCAAGATTCAGGACATGCTAATTCACCCCTCCACTTT. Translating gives CASSQDSGHANSPLHF.

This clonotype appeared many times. The CDR3 DNA is TGTGCCAGCAGTGAATTCTACGAGCAGTACTTC. It yields the protein CASSEFYEQYF. The chain recombines TRBV2 with TRBJ2-7; no clear D. The CDR3 contains 11 residues. Trimming cost V 2 bases and J 3 bases, with 2 bases left between them. Germline V gene sequence: CDR1 SNHLY, CDR2 FYNNEI.

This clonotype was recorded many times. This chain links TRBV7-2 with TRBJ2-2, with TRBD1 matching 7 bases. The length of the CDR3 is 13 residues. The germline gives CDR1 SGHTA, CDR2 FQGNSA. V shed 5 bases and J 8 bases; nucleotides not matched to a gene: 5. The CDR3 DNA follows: TGTGCCAGCAGCCGCAACAGGGGTGGGGAGCTGTTTTTT. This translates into CASSRNRGGELFF.

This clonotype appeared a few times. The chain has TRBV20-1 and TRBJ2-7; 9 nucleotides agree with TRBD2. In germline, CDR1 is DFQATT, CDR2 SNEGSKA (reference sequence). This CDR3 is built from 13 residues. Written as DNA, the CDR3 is TGCAGCGCCAAACCCGGGACTAGCCACGAGCAGTACTTC. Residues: CSAKPGTSHEQYF.

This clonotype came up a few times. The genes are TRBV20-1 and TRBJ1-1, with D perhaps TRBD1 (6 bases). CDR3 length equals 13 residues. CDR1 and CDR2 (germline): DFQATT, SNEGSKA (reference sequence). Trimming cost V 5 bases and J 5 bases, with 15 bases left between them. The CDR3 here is CSASKTGRTEAFF. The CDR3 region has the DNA TGCAGTGCTTCGAAAACAGGGCGGACTGAAGCTTTCTTT.

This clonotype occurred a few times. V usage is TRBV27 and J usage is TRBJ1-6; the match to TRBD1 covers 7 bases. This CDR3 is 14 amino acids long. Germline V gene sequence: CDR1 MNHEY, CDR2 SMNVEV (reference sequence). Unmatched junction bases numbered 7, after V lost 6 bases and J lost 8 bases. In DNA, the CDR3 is TGTGCCAGCAGCGCGGGACAGACATATTCACCCCTCCACTTT. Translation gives CASSAGQTYSPLHF.

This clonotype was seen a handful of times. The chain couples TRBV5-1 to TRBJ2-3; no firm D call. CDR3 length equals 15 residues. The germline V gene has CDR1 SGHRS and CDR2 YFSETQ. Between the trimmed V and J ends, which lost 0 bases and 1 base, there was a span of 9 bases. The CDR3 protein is CASSLAIRGTDTQYF. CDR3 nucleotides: TGCGCCAGCAGCTTGGCCATTAGGGGCACAGATACGCAGTATTTT.

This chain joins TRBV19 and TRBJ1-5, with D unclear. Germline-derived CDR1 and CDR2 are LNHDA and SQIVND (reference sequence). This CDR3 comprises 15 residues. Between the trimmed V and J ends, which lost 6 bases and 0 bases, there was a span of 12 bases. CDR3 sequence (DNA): TGTGCCAGTAGAACGACGGAAAATAGCAATCAGCCCCAGCATTTT. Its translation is CASRTTENSNQPQHF.

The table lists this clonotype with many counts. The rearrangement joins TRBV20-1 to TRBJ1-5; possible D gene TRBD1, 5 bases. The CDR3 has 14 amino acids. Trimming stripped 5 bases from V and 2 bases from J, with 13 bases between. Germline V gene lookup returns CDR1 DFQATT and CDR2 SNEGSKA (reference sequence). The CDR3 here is CSAHRGVGNQPQHF. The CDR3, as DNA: TGCAGTGCTCATCGAGGGGTCGGCAATCAGCCCCAGCATTTT.

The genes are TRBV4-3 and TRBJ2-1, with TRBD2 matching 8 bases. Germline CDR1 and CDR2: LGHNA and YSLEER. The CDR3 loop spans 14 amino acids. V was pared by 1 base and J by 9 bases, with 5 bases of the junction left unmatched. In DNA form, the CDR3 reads TGCGCCAGCAGCCAAGGTTTAGCGGGAAGTGAGCAGTTCTTC. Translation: CASSQGLAGSEQFF.

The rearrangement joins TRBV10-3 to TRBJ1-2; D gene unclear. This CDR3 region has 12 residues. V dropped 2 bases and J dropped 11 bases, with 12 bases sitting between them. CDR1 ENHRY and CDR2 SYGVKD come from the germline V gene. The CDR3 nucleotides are TGTGCCATCAGTGAGGTTTCGACCGTTTACACCTTC. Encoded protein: CAISEVSTVYTF.

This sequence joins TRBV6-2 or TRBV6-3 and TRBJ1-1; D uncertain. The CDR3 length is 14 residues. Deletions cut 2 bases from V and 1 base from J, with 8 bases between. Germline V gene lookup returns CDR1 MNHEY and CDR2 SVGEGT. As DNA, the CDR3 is TGTGCCAGCAGTTACATGGCGGAGAACACTGAAGCTTTCTTT. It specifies CASSYMAENTEAFF.

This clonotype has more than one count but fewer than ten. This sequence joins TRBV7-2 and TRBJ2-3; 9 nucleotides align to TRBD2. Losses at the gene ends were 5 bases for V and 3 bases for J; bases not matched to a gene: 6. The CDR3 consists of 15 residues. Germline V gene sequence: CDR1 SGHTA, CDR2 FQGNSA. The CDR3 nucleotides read TGTGCCAGCAGCCCACGGACTAGCGCAACAGATACGCAGTATTTT. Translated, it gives CASSPRTSATDTQYF.

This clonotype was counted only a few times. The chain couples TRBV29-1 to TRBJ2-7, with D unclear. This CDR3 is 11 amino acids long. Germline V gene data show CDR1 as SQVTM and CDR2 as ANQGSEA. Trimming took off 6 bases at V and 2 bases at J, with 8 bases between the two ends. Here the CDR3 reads CSVYGTYEQYF. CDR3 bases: TGCAGCGTCTACGGTACCTACGAGCAGTACTTC.

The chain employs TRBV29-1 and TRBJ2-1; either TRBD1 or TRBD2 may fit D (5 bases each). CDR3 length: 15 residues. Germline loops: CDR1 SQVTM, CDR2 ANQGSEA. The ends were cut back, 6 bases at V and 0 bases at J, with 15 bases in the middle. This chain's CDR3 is CSVEIRDRSYNEQFF. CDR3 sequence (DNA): TGCAGCGTGGAAATCCGGGACCGCTCCTACAATGAGCAGTTCTTC.

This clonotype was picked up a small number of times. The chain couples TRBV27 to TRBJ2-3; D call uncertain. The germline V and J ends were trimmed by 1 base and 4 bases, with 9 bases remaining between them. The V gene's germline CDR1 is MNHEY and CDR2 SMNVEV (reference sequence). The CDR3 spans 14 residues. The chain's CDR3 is CASSLLGMPDTQYF. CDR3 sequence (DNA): TGTGCCAGCAGTTTATTGGGGATGCCAGATACGCAGTATTTT.

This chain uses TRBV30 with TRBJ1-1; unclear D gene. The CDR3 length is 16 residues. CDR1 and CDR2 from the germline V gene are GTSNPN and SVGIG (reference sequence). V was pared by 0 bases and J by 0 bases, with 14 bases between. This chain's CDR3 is CAWSVSGIGVNTEAFF. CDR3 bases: TGTGCCTGGAGTGTATCGGGGATCGGCGTGAACACTGAAGCTTTCTTT.

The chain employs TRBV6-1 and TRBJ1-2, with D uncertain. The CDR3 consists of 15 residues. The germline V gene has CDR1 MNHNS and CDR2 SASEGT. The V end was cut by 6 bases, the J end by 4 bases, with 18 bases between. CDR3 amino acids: CASRQNGRGGYGYTF. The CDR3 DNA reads TGTGCCAGCAGACAGAACGGACGGGGAGGCTATGGCTACACCTTC.

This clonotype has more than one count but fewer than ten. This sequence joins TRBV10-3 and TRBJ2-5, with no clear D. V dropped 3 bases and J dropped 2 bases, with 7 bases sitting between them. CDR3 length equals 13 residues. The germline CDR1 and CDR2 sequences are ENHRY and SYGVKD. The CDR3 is CAISEGPQETQYF. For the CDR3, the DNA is TGTGCCATCAGTGAAGGACCACAAGAGACCCAGTACTTC.

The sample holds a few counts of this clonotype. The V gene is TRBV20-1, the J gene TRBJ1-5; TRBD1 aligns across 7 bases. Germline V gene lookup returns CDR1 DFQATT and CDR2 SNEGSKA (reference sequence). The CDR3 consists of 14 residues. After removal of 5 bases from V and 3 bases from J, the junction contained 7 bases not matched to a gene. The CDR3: CSASQTGPNQPQHF. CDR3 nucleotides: TGCAGTGCTTCCCAGACAGGGCCCAATCAGCCCCAGCATTTT.

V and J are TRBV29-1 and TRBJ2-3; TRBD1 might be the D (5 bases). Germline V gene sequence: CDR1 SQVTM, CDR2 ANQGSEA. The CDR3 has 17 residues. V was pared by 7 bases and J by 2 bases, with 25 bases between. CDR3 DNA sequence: TGCAGCGGCGCCAGGTTCGTCCGCCAGGGCTCCACAGATACGCAGTATTTT. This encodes CSGARFVRQGSTDTQYF.